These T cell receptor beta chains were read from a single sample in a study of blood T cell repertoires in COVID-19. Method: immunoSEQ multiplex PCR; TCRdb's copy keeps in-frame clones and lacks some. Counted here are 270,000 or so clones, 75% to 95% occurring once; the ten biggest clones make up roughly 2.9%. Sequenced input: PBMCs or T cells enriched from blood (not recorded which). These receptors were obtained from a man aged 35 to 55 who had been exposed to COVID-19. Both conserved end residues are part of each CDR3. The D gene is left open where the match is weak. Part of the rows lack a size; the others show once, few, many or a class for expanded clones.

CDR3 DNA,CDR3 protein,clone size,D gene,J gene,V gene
TGTGCCAGCAGACTAGCGGGAGGGAACGAGCAGTACTTC,CASRLAGGNEQYF,NA,TRBD2,TRBJ2-7,TRBV6-5
TGTGCCAGCAGTTCCTATCAGCCCCAGCATTTT,CASSSYQPQHF,few,NA,TRBJ1-5,TRBV28
TGTGCCAGCAGTGAAGGTCCGTTAGCGGGAAGCTCCTACGAGCAGTACTTC,CASSEGPLAGSSYEQYF,NA,TRBD2,TRBJ2-7,TRBV25-1
TGTGCCAGCTCCGATCAATCGAGCTCCTACGAGCAGTACTTC,CASSDQSSSYEQYF,NA,NA,TRBJ2-7,TRBV18
TGTGCTAGTGGTTTGGGGACAGGGTGGGTAGAGACCCAGTACTTC,CASGLGTGWVETQYF,NA,TRBD1,TRBJ2-5,TRBV12-5
TGTGCCAGCAGGCGGGAGGACTTCACCGGGGAGCTGTTTTTT,CASRREDFTGELFF,NA,TRBD2,TRBJ2-2,TRBV2
TGTGCCACCAGTGATTCAGGGACTAGTCGCGTGTCCTACAATGAGCAGTTCTTC,CATSDSGTSRVSYNEQFF,NA,TRBD2,TRBJ2-1,TRBV24-1
TGTGCCAGCAGTGAAGCAGGGGCAACTAATGAAAAACTGTTTTTT,CASSEAGATNEKLFF,once,NA,TRBJ1-4,TRBV2
TGTGCCAGCAGTGCTCTAGCGGGCATAGGCAATGAGCAGTTCTTC,CASSALAGIGNEQFF,few,TRBD2,TRBJ2-1,TRBV11-2
TGTGCCAGCAGGGACAGGGTTTTCGACGAGCAGTACTTC,CASRDRVFDEQYF,NA,TRBD1,TRBJ2-7,TRBV2
TGTGCCAGCAGCGTAATAGGGGGACAAAGCACAGATACGCAGTATTTT,CASSVIGGQSTDTQYF,NA,NA,TRBJ2-3,TRBV9
TGTGCCAGCAGCCAAGTGGCAGGGTCCGTCGGGCAGTACTTC,CASSQVAGSVGQYF,NA,NA,TRBJ2-7,TRBV14
TGTGCCAGCAGGTGGCGGGGGGCGGCCGAGCAGTACTTC,CASRWRGAAEQYF,NA,TRBD2,TRBJ2-7,TRBV6-5
TGTGCCAGCAGCTTACAGGGGTATCGGGGCACAGATACGCAGTATTTT,CASSLQGYRGTDTQYF,NA,NA,TRBJ2-3,TRBV7-3
TGTGCCAGCAGTTCAGGCTATGGCTACACCTTC,CASSSGYGYTF,NA,NA,TRBJ1-2,TRBV12-3/TRBV12-4
TGTGCCAGCAGTGATAGCGGGAGGGGTGTCACCGGGGAGCTGTTTTTT,CASSDSGRGVTGELFF,NA,TRBD2,TRBJ2-2,TRBV25-1
TGTGCCAGCAGCGCCAGGACAGGGGAGGACTATGGCTACACCTTC,CASSARTGEDYGYTF,NA,TRBD1,TRBJ1-2,TRBV9
TGTGCCAGCAGTCTGGCGCATCGGGAATCCGGCGAGCAGTACTTC,CASSLAHRESGEQYF,NA,NA,TRBJ2-7,TRBV28
TGTGCCAGCAGCCCCTTAGCGGGATCCTCCTACAATGAGCAGTTCTTC,CASSPLAGSSYNEQFF,NA,TRBD2,TRBJ2-1,TRBV11-3
TGTGCCAGCACCCAGTCCGGGATCGGGGTAGAAAAACTGTTTTTT,CASTQSGIGVEKLFF,NA,NA,TRBJ1-4,TRBV2
TGCCTCAGCACCGGCGGGGGTTGTAATTCACCCCTCCACTTT,CLSTGGGCNSPLHF,NA,NA,TRBJ1-6,TRBV6-4
TGTGCCAGCAGCACCGGACTAGCCTACGAGCAGTACTTC,CASSTGLAYEQYF,NA,TRBD2,TRBJ2-7,TRBV11-2
TGTGCCAGCAGTGGGGGGGACAGCGCCAGCTACGAGCAGTACTTC,CASSGGDSASYEQYF,NA,NA,TRBJ2-7,TRBV25-1
TGTGCCAGCAGCCCGGGCGGGGGTCCGGCAGAGATTTTAAACACTGAAGCTTTCTTT,CASSPGGGPAEILNTEAFF,once,NA,TRBJ1-1,TRBV6-4
TGTGCCAGCAGACTCCGGGACAGGGGAACCCGCGATGAAAAACTGTTTTTT,CASRLRDRGTRDEKLFF,NA,TRBD1,TRBJ1-4,TRBV28
TGTGCCAGCAGCAAAATTACCGGGACAAATAGTGTATGGGAGACCCAGTACTTC,CASSKITGTNSVWETQYF,once,NA,TRBJ2-5,TRBV5-4
TGTGCCAGCAGGCAGGGACATCCCAAAAACATTCAGTACTTC,CASRQGHPKNIQYF,NA,NA,TRBJ2-4,TRBV28
TGTGCCAGCAGCTTAGGTCAGGGACACCTCAATGAGCAGTTCTTC,CASSLGQGHLNEQFF,NA,NA,TRBJ2-1,TRBV7-3
TGTGCCAGCAGCGGACCGGGAGAGCAAGAGACCCAGTACTTC,CASSGPGEQETQYF,NA,NA,TRBJ2-5,TRBV9
TGTGCCAGCAGCCCAAACAGCGGACTAGCGGCGATAATTAGAAACACCGGGGAGCTGTTTTTT,CASSPNSGLAAIIRNTGELFF,NA,TRBD2,TRBJ2-2,TRBV7-3
TGTGCCAGCAGCTTAGGTCGCGTCACAGATACGCAGTATTTT,CASSLGRVTDTQYF,NA,NA,TRBJ2-3,TRBV7-6
TGCGCCAGCAGCCCCGGAGGGAGCAATCAGCCCCAGCATTTT,CASSPGGSNQPQHF,NA,NA,TRBJ1-5,TRBV4-3
TGCGCCAGCAGCCAGCTTCTAGCGGAAAACTACGAGCAGTACTTC,CASSQLLAENYEQYF,NA,TRBD2,TRBJ2-7,TRBV4-1
TGTGCCAGCAGCTCCTCTCCGGGACATACCCGAGGAGGGGAGCTGTTTTTT,CASSSSPGHTRGGELFF,NA,NA,TRBJ2-2,TRBV7-2
TGCGCCAGCAGCTTGGAGCAGGGGCTAGATGGCTACACCTTC,CASSLEQGLDGYTF,once,NA,TRBJ1-2,TRBV5-1
TGCGCCAGCAGTCACCGGGACTTCGGGCGGGAGGTAAACACAGATACGCAGTATTTT,CASSHRDFGREVNTDTQYF,NA,TRBD2,TRBJ2-3,TRBV23-1